Listed below are T cell receptor beta chains from one sample, sequenced in a study of shared clonotypes between healthy human individuals. Sequencing was performed with immunoSEQ multiplex PCR; in TCRdb, only in-frame clones are kept and a portion is missing. The sample includes about 2 million clones, 95% seen only once; the top ten take roughly 0.13%. The specimen sequenced was naive CD4+ T cells sorted from blood. All receptors come from a man aged 18 to 29 in good health. The CDR3 runs from the conserved cysteine through the conserved F or W. The D gene is left open where the match is weak. Some rows have no size entry. The others give once, few or many, or a class for an expanded clone.

v_call,clone_size,d_call,j_call,cdr3_aa,cdr3_nt
TRBV7-8,once,-,TRBJ1-1,CASSLGGGLNTEAFF,TGTGCCAGCAGCCTTGGGGGGGGATTGAACACTGAAGCTTTCTTT
TRBV30,-,-,TRBJ2-1,CASPSYEQFF,TGTGCCTCACCTAGCTACGAGCAGTTCTTC
TRBV7-9,-,TRBD2,TRBJ2-3,CASSSGWLAGQDTQYF,TGTGCCAGCAGTTCAGGGTGGCTAGCGGGTCAAGATACGCAGTATTTT
TRBV9,-,TRBD2,TRBJ2-2,CASSATPGGQDTGELFF,TGTGCCAGCAGCGCAACCCCGGGGGGGCAGGACACCGGGGAGCTGTTTTTT
TRBV18,-,-,TRBJ2-3,CASSPGETRTDTQYF,TGTGCCAGCTCACCAGGGGAAACACGCACAGATACGCAGTATTTT
TRBV18,-,TRBD1,TRBJ1-1,CASSEGQGRTEAFF,TGTGCCAGCTCAGAGGGACAGGGGAGGACTGAAGCTTTCTTT
TRBV12-5,-,TRBD1,TRBJ2-6,CASGLSRGKLTGTGVPGANVLTF,TGTGCTAGTGGTTTGTCCCGGGGGAAGCTCACCGGGACAGGGGTACCTGGGGCCAACGTCCTGACTTTC
TRBV28,-,-,TRBJ1-6,CASSLQGEGSPLHF,TGTGCCAGCAGTTTACAGGGAGAGGGTTCACCCCTCCACTTT
TRBV9,-,TRBD2,TRBJ2-1,CASSPTASGSRYNEQFF,TGTGCCAGCAGCCCCACGGCTAGCGGGAGTCGGTACAATGAGCAGTTCTTC
TRBV5-1,-,TRBD1,TRBJ1-1,CASSPTLNPQGKGTEAFF,TGCGCCAGCAGCCCAACCTTAAACCCACAGGGGAAGGGCACTGAAGCTTTCTTT
TRBV4-3,-,TRBD1,TRBJ1-1,CASSLTDRRNTEAFF,TGCGCCAGCAGCCTAACGGACAGGAGGAACACTGAAGCTTTCTTT
TRBV5-6,once,TRBD1,TRBJ2-7,CASSPAGQVYEQYF,TGTGCCAGCAGCCCCGCTGGACAGGTTTACGAGCAGTACTTC
TRBV30,once,-,TRBJ1-4,CAWSTGVANEKLFF,TGTGCCTGGAGTACGGGGGTAGCTAATGAAAAACTGTTTTTT
TRBV2,-,-,TRBJ2-5,CASRVGKETQYF,TGTGCCAGCAGGGTCGGGAAAGAGACCCAGTACTTC
TRBV6-1,-,-,TRBJ1-4,CAGRLETGKLFF,TGTGCCGGCCGTTTGGAGACGGGAAAACTGTTTTTT
TRBV30,-,-,TRBJ1-4,CAWSETTATNEKLFF,TGTGCCTGGAGCGAGACGACAGCAACTAATGAAAAACTGTTTTTT
TRBV4-1,-,TRBD1,TRBJ2-3,CASSQAQGGDTQYF,TGCGCCAGCAGCCAAGCACAGGGGGGAGATACGCAGTATTTT
TRBV5-4,few,TRBD1,TRBJ1-1,CASTRTGNTEAFF,TGTGCCAGCACCAGGACAGGGAACACTGAAGCTTTCTTT
TRBV6-1,-,-,TRBJ2-5,CASSDPIVYRQETQYF,TGTGCCAGCAGTGACCCCATAGTGTACCGCCAAGAGACCCAGTACTTC
TRBV30,-,-,TRBJ1-5,CAWSFEGNQPQHF,TGTGCCTGGAGTTTTGAGGGCAATCAGCCCCAGCATTTT
TRBV4-1,-,TRBD1,TRBJ2-1,CASSQDVGTGWNEQFF,TGCGCCAGCAGCCAAGATGTAGGGACAGGGTGGAATGAGCAGTTCTTC
TRBV11-1,-,TRBD1,TRBJ1-1,CASSPRDRGDTEAFF,TGTGCCAGCAGCCCCCGGGACAGGGGTGACACTGAAGCTTTCTTT
TRBV11-3,-,-,TRBJ2-1,CASSLVGSGEQFF,TGTGCCAGCAGCTTAGTGGGCTCGGGTGAGCAGTTCTTC
TRBV5-1,-,-,TRBJ1-2,CASSTSSYGYTF,TGCGCCAGCAGCACGAGCTCCTATGGCTACACCTTC
TRBV6-5,-,-,TRBJ1-2,CASSYSGLEANGYTF,TGTGCCAGCAGTTACTCGGGGCTTGAGGCGAATGGCTACACCTTC
TRBV18,-,-,TRBJ2-3,CASSGADTQYF,TGTGCCAGCTCAGGGGCCGATACGCAGTATTTT
TRBV14,-,TRBD1,TRBJ2-7,CASSLSGTGRFREQYF,TGTGCCAGCAGCCTCTCAGGGACAGGGAGGTTTCGCGAGCAGTACTTC
TRBV5-6,-,-,TRBJ2-3,CASSDRTGALLVDTQYF,TGTGCCAGCAGCGATCGTACGGGGGCTCTGTTAGTAGATACGCAGTATTTT
TRBV4-3,-,-,TRBJ1-3,CASSQAWGNSGNTIYF,TGCGCCAGCAGCCAAGCCTGGGGAAACTCTGGAAACACCATATATTTT
TRBV11-2,-,-,TRBJ2-1,CASSLRMSSYNEQFF,TGTGCCAGCAGCTTACGGATGAGCTCCTACAATGAGCAGTTCTTC
TRBV5-1,-,TRBD2,TRBJ2-1,CASSPKKVAGGTSGLNEQFF,TGCGCCAGCAGCCCTAAAAAGGTAGCGGGAGGGACGTCGGGTCTCAATGAGCAGTTCTTC
TRBV5-1,-,TRBD1,TRBJ1-6,CASSPGTGISPLHF,TGCGCCAGCAGCCCCGGGACAGGGATTTCACCCCTCCACTTT
TRBV5-1,-,-,TRBJ2-2,CASSDRQRDGGELFF,TGCGCCAGCAGCGACCGACAGAGGGACGGCGGGGAGCTGTTTTTT
TRBV28,-,TRBD1,TRBJ1-1,CASKAGGFTEAFF,TGTGCCAGCAAAGCAGGGGGATTTACTGAAGCTTTCTTT
TRBV6-5,once,TRBD2,TRBJ2-5,CASPQRGVKKTQYF,TGTGCCAGCCCACAGCGGGGGGTAAAAAAGACCCAGTACTTC
TRBV28,once,-,TRBJ1-6,CASSRRGDSPLHF,TGTGCCAGCAGCCGCCGGGGGGATTCACCCCTCCACTTT
TRBV4-1,-,-,TRBJ2-5,CASSLGLKETQYF,TGCGCCAGCAGCCTGGGACTTAAAGAGACCCAGTACTTC
TRBV2,-,-,TRBJ1-2,CASSETHANYGYTF,TGTGCCAGCAGTGAAACACACGCAAACTATGGCTACACCTTC
TRBV4-1,-,TRBD2,TRBJ2-7,CASSLPTSASYEQYF,TGCGCCAGCAGCCTACCGACTAGCGCATCCTACGAGCAGTACTTC
TRBV5-3,-,TRBD2,TRBJ2-3,CARSPRRRENTDTQYF,TGTGCCAGAAGCCCAAGACGGCGGGAGAACACAGATACGCAGTATTTT
TRBV10-1,once,-,TRBJ1-1,CASSQDGADEAFF,TGCGCCAGCAGTCAAGACGGAGCCGATGAAGCTTTCTTT
TRBV30,-,-,TRBJ2-3,CAWSPRDFSTDTQYF,TGTGCCTGGAGCCCCCGGGACTTTAGCACAGATACGCAGTATTTT